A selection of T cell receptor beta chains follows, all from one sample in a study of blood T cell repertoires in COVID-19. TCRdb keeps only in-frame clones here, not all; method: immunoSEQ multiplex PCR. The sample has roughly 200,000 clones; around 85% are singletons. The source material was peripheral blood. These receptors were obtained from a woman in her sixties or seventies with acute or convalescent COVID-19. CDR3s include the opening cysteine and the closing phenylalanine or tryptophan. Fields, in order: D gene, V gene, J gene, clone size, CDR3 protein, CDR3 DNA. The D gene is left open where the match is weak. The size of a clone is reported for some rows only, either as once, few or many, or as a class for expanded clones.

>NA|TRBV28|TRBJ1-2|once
CASSLEAEENIYGYTF
TGTGCCAGCAGTTTGGAGGCGGAGGAAAACATTTATGGCTACACCTTC
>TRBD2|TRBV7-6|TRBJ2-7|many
CASSLKLAGGPFAYEQYF
TGTGCCAGCAGCTTAAAACTAGCGGGAGGGCCGTTCGCCTACGAGCAGTACTTC
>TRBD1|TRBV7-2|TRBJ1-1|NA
CASSIRTGSNTEAFF
TGTGCCAGCAGCATCCGGACAGGTTCGAACACTGAAGCTTTCTTT
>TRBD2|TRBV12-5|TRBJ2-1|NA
CASGLGLAGYNEQFF
TGTGCTAGTGGTCTCGGACTAGCGGGGTACAATGAGCAGTTCTTC
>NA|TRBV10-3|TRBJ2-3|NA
CAISPSGTDTQYF
TGTGCCATCAGCCCTAGCGGCACAGATACGCAGTATTTT
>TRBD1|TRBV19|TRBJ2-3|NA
CASSIGTVNIDTQYF
TGTGCCAGTAGTATTGGGACAGTGAATATCGATACGCAGTATTTT
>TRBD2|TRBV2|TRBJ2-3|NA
CARMVGLAGTTDTQYF
TGTGCCAGAATGGTCGGACTAGCGGGAACAACAGATACGCAGTATTTT
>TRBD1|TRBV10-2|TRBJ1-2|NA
CASSRQGAGKGHDKGYTF
TGCGCCAGCAGCAGACAGGGGGCGGGCAAAGGGCACGACAAAGGCTACACCTTC
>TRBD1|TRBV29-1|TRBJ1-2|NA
CSVRTGDYGYTF
TGCAGCGTTAGGACAGGGGACTATGGCTACACCTTC
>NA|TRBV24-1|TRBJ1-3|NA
CATSDTGGSGNTIYF
TGTGCCACCAGTGATACGGGGGGCTCCGGAAACACCATATATTTT
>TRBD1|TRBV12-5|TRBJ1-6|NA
CASGADRPYSPLHF
TGTGCTAGTGGGGCGGACAGGCCCTATTCACCCCTCCACTTT
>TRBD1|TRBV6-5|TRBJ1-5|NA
CASSSGQVVGQPQHF
TGTGCCAGCAGTTCAGGACAGGTAGTCGGTCAGCCCCAGCATTTT
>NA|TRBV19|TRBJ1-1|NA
CASSIGGLNTEAFF
TGTGCCAGTAGTATCGGAGGGCTGAACACTGAAGCTTTCTTT
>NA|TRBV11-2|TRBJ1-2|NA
CASSLSDTANYGYTF
TGTGCCAGCAGCTTATCCGACACTGCTAACTATGGCTACACCTTC
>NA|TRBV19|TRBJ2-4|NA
CASSIAGRDCRF
TGTGCCAGTAGTATAGCCGGTCGGGACTGCCGCTTC
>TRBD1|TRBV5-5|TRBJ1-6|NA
CASSLQQGYNSPLHF
TGTGCCAGCAGCTTGCAACAGGGGTATAATTCACCCCTCCACTTT
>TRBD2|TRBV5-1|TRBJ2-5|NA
CASNPGLAGETQYF
TGCGCCAGCAACCCGGGACTAGCGGGGGAGACCCAGTACTTC
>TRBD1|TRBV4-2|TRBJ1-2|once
CASSQNGQGEAYWGYTF
TGTGCCAGCAGCCAAAATGGACAGGGTGAGGCTTATTGGGGCTACACCTTC
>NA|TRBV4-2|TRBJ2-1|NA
CASSQAGPGEQFF
TGTGCCAGCAGCCAAGCGGGTCCCGGTGAGCAGTTCTTC
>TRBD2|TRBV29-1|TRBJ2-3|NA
CSVEASGSTDTQYF
TGCAGCGTTGAGGCTAGCGGTAGCACAGATACGCAGTATTTT
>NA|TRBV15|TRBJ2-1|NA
CATSSWDFSSSYNEQFF
TGTGCCACCAGCAGTTGGGACTTTTCAAGCTCCTACAATGAGCAGTTCTTC
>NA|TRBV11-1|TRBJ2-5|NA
CASSFGEVQETQYF
TGTGCCAGCAGCTTCGGGGAGGTCCAAGAGACCCAGTACTTC
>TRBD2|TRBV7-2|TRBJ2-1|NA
CASSRTLAGLGNEQFF
TGTGCCAGCAGCCGTACTCTAGCGGGATTAGGGAATGAGCAGTTCTTC
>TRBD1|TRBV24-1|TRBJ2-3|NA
CATSDPGQGQTDTQYF
TGTGCCACCAGTGACCCGGGACAGGGTCAAACAGATACGCAGTATTTT
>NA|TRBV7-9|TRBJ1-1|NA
CASAGGRGAFF
TGTGCCAGCGCGGGGGGGCGCGGAGCTTTCTTT
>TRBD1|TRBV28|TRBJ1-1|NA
CASRETGGRTEAFF
TGTGCCAGCAGGGAGACAGGGGGGAGGACTGAAGCTTTCTTT
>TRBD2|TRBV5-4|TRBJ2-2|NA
CASSPGGSTGELFF
TGTGCCAGCAGTCCGGGGGGAAGCACCGGGGAGCTGTTTTTT
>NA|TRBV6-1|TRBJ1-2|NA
CASSDPYGYTF
TGTGCCAGCAGTGACCCGTATGGCTACACCTTC
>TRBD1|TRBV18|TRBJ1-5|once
CASSPSGGENQPQHF
TGTGCCAGCTCACCCTCAGGGGGCGAAAATCAGCCCCAGCATTTT
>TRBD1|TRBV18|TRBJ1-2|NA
CASSRDSDYGYTF
TGTGCCAGCTCGCGGGACAGCGACTATGGCTACACCTTC
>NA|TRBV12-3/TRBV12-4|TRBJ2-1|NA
CASSFRDEQFF
TGTGCCAGCAGTTTTCGGGATGAGCAGTTCTTC
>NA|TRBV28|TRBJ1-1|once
CASREEDTEAFF
TGTGCCAGCAGGGAGGAGGACACTGAAGCTTTCTTT
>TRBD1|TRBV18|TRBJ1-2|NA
CASSPRTGGYGYTF
TGTGCCAGCTCACCACGAACAGGGGGATACGGCTACACCTTC
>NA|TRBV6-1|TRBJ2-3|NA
CASSENLDTQYF
TGTGCCAGCAGTGAAAACTTAGATACGCAGTATTTT
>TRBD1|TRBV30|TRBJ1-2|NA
CAWSVDRGDYGYTF
TGTGCCTGGAGTGTCGACAGGGGGGACTATGGCTACACCTTC
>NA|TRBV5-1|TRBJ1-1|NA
CASSFTGIYEGTEAFF
TGCGCCAGCAGCTTTACAGGGATTTATGAGGGCACTGAAGCTTTCTTT
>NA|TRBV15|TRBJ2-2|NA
CATSRDLTGGELFF
TGTGCCACCAGCAGAGATCTCACGGGCGGGGAGCTGTTTTTT
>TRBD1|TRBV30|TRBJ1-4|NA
CAWSGTGSGEKLFF
TGTGCCTGGAGTGGGACAGGGTCGGGTGAAAAACTGTTTTTT
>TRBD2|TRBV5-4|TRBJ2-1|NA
CASSLGLAGGPGEYNEQFF
TGTGCCAGCAGCTTAGGTCTAGCGGGAGGGCCCGGGGAATACAATGAGCAGTTCTTC
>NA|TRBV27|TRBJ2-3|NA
CASSLGGTDTQYF
TGTGCCAGCAGTTTAGGAGGGACAGATACGCAGTATTTT
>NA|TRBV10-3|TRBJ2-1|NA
CAIASEARQQFF
TGTGCCATCGCCTCCGAGGCGCGGCAGCAGTTCTTC
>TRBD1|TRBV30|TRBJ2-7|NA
CAWSVDRYEQYF
TGTGCCTGGAGTGTGGACAGGTACGAGCAGTACTTC
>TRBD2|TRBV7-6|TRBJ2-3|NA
CASSLSRTRGTDTQYF
TGTGCCAGCAGCTTATCCCGGACTAGGGGCACAGATACGCAGTATTTT
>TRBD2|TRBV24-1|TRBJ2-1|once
CATSDSLAGDYNEQFF
TGTGCCACCAGTGACTCCCTAGCGGGAGATTACAATGAGCAGTTCTTC
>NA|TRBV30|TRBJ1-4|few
CAWNNPPLAATNEKLFF
TGTGCCTGGAACAATCCCCCATTGGCAGCAACTAATGAAAAACTGTTTTTT
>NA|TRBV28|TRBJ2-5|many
CASSSLAGLAETQYF
TGTGCCAGCAGTTCCCTCGCGGGGCTGGCAGAGACCCAGTACTTC
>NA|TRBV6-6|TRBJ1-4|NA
CASSSSGVPREKLFF
TGTGCCAGCAGTTCCTCAGGGGTCCCCAGAGAAAAACTGTTTTTT
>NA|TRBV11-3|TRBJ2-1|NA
CASSYLPGTLDNEQFF
TGTGCCAGCAGCTATCTTCCCGGGACATTAGATAATGAGCAGTTCTTC
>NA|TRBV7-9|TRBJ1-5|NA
CASSLNGGVGVQPQHF
TGTGCCAGCAGCTTAAATGGCGGGGTCGGGGTACAGCCCCAGCATTTT
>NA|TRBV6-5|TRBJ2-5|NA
CASREETQYF
TGTGCCAGTCGGGAGGAGACCCAGTACTTC
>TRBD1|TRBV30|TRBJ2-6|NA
CAWNSGGGGANVLTF
TGTGCCTGGAATTCAGGGGGCGGCGGGGCCAACGTCCTGACTTTC
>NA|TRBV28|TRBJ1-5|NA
CASRSDSMSNQPQHF
TGTGCCAGCAGGTCGGACAGTATGAGCAATCAGCCCCAGCATTTT
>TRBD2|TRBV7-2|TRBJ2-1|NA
CASRGGLAGGNEQFF
TGTGCCAGCAGGGGGGGTCTAGCGGGAGGAAATGAGCAGTTCTTC
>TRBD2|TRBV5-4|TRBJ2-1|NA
CASSLKLAGVGEQFF
TGTGCCAGCAGCTTGAAACTAGCGGGAGTAGGTGAGCAGTTCTTC
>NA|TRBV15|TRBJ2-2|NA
CATSRYRGRGNTGELFF
TGTGCCACCAGCAGATACCGGGGTCGGGGGAACACCGGGGAGCTGTTTTTT
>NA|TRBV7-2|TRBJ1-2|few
CASSQGPVRNYGYTF
TGTGCCAGCAGCCAGGGGCCGGTGCGGAACTATGGCTACACCTTC
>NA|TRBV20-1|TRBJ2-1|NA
CSAAYYNEQFF
TGCAGTGCCGCCTACTACAATGAGCAGTTCTTC
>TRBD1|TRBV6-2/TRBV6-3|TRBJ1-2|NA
CASSYPGQGQGTYGYTF
TGTGCCAGCAGTTACCCTGGACAGGGGCAGGGGACCTATGGCTACACCTTC
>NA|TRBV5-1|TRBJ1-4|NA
CASSEGVRGEKLFF
TGCGCCAGCAGCGAGGGGGTAAGGGGTGAAAAACTGTTTTTT
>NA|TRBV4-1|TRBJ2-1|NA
CASSRLTGNSYNEQFF
TGCGCCAGCAGCCGCCTCACAGGTAACTCCTACAATGAGCAGTTCTTC